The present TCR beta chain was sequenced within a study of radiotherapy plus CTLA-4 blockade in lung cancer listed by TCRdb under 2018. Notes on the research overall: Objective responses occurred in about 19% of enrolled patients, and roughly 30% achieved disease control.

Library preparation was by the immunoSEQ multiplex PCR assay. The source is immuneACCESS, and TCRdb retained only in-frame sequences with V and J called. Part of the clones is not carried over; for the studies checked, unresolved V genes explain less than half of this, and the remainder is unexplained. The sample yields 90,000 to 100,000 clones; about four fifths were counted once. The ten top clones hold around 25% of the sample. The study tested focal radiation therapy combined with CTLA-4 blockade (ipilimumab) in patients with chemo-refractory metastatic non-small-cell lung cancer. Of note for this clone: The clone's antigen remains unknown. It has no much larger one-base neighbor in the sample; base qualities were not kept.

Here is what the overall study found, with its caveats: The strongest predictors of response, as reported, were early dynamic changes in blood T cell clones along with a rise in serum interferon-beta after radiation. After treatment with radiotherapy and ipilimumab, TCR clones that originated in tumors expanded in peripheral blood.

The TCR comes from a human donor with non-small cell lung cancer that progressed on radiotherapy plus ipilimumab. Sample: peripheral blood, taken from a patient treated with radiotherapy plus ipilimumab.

The CDR3 reads CASSYRDTDTQYF. The nucleotide sequence is given as TGTGCCAGCAGTTACCGGGACACAGATACGCAGTATTTT. The chain is assembled from TRBV6-6 and TRBJ2-3; tentative D gene TRBD2, with 5 bases matching. The CDR3 starts with the cysteine, ends with the phenylalanine, and has 13 residues. Just CDR3 DNA is preserved here, 39 bases in frame from base 1. The germline V gene (reference sequence) sets CDR1 to MNHNY and CDR2 to SVGAGI. The V and J ends are trimmed by 2 bases and 2 bases, leaving 5 bases between them.